What follows are 4 T cell receptor beta chains derived from one specimen sequenced in a study of shared clonotypes between healthy human individuals (dated by TCRdb to between 2020 and 2021). Receptor amplification or capture employed the immunoSEQ multiplex PCR assay. Sourced from immuneACCESS, this table was stored by TCRdb with only in-frame sequences that have V and J called. A share of the clones is absent; for the studies checked, an unresolved V gene accounts for under half, and the remainder has no known explanation. Recorded for this sample are approximately 2,300,000 clones; 92% of them occurred a single time. The ten top clones hold 0.3% to 0.4% of the sample. The sample comprised naive CD4+ T cells from PBMCs. The sample's cell subset or site label, in plain terms: CD45RA+ positively selected. These receptors were collected from a man younger than 35 in good health. Some clones in this sample may be carry-over from other donors' samples.

J is TRBJ2-7 and V is TRBV7-8; 13 bases fit TRBD2. The CDR3 runs 16 residues. J gave up 5 bases and V 5 bases, and 9 bases lay outside the gene matches. The germline gives CDR1 SGHVS, CDR2 FQNEAQ. The CDR3 sequence is CASSPRPGLAGNEQYF. The DNA for the CDR3 is TGTGCCAGCAGCCCGAGACCGGGACTAGCGGGAAACGAGCAGTACTTC.

The J gene is TRBJ2-5, the V gene TRBV2; maybe TRBD1 (6 bases). The CDR3 covers 13 residues. Deletions cut 6 bases from V and 6 bases from J, with 14 bases between. Looked up from germline, CDR1 is SNHLY and CDR2 is FYNNEI. CDR3 sequence reads: CASRANRDQTQYF. DNA of the CDR3: TGTGCCAGCAGAGCTAACAGGGACCAGACCCAGTACTTC.

This sequence joins TRBV11-2 and TRBJ2-7, with D perhaps being TRBD1 or TRBD2 (5 bases each). The CDR3 has 18 amino acids. Germline CDR1 and CDR2: SGHAT and FQNNGV. V lost 2 bases and J 2 bases, leaving 22 bases between the germline ends. This CDR3 is CASSLKGPGVDTPYEQYF. The CDR3 nucleotides read TGTGCCAGCAGCTTAAAGGGTCCCGGGGTGGACACCCCCTACGAGCAGTACTTC.

Comment on this clone: The junction departs from the called germline gene at one end, perhaps through a read error. The CDR3 bases are TGTGCCAGCAGCTTAGAGCCCCAGCAAGTGACCCAGTACTTC. Translating gives CASSLEPQQVTQYF. This rearrangement joins TRBV7-6 to TRBJ2-5; no reliable D call. Germline assignment: CDR1 SGHVS and CDR2 FNYEAQ. The CDR3 is 14 residues long. The variable domain in full, completed from reference TRBV7-6 and TRBJ2-5, reads GAGVSQSPRYKVTKRGQDVALRCDPISGHVSLYWYRQALGQGPEFLTYFNYEAQQDKSGLPNDRFSAERPEGSISTLTIQRTEQRDSAMYRCASSLEPQQVTQYFGPGTRLLVL.